These T cell receptor beta chains were read from a single sample in a study of blood T cell repertoires in COVID-19. Produced via immunoSEQ multiplex PCR; TCRdb's table is partial and in-frame only. Here the sample spans about 220,000 clones, around 80% being singletons. The sample taken for sequencing was peripheral blood. The receptors stem from a man between 45 and 60 years old with active or convalescent COVID-19. CDR3s include the opening cysteine and the closing phenylalanine or tryptophan. D genes are given only for firm matches. Part of the rows lack a size; the others show once, few, many or a class for expanded clones.

clone size,J gene,V gene,D gene,CDR3 protein,CDR3 DNA
-,TRBJ1-2,TRBV6-5,-,CASTDRYGYTF,TGTGCCAGCACAGACAGATATGGCTACACCTTC
once,TRBJ2-1,TRBV4-3,-,CASSQDTGDNEQFF,TGCGCCAGCAGCCAAGATACGGGGGACAATGAGCAGTTCTTC
once,TRBJ2-1,TRBV28,TRBD2,CASLTSGGGNEQFF,TGTGCCAGCCTGACTAGCGGGGGGGGGAATGAGCAGTTCTTC
-,TRBJ1-3,TRBV5-5,TRBD1,CASSLGGTVSGNTIYF,TGTGCCAGCAGCTTGGGGGGGACAGTCTCTGGAAACACCATATATTTT
-,TRBJ2-2,TRBV5-1,-,CASSLNSQAGELFF,TGCGCCAGCAGCTTAAACTCGCAGGCCGGGGAGCTGTTTTTT
-,TRBJ1-5,TRBV2,-,CASSPGEGQPQHF,TGTGCCAGCAGTCCCGGGGAAGGGCAGCCCCAGCATTTT
-,TRBJ2-2,TRBV10-1,-,CASSGGLTGELFF,TGCGCCAGCAGTGGAGGGCTCACCGGGGAGCTGTTTTTT
-,TRBJ2-1,TRBV29-1,TRBD1,CSVPTGTYNEQFF,TGCAGCGTCCCGACAGGGACCTACAATGAGCAGTTCTTC
few,TRBJ2-1,TRBV5-1,-,CASSLEASGSGQFF,TGCGCCAGCAGCTTGGAGGCGAGCGGTTCGGGCCAGTTCTTC
-,TRBJ2-5,TRBV7-8,TRBD1,CASSLRDRAQETQYF,TGTGCCAGCAGCTTAAGGGACAGGGCCCAAGAGACCCAGTACTTC
-,TRBJ1-4,TRBV3-1/TRBV3-2,TRBD1,CASSQGQGSRFGYEKLFF,TGTGCCAGCAGCCAAGGACAGGGAAGCAGGTTCGGGTATGAAAAACTGTTTTTT
-,TRBJ2-1,TRBV2,-,CATNLGASSYNEQFF,TGTGCCACCAACTTGGGGGCTTCCTCCTACAATGAGCAGTTCTTC
-,TRBJ1-5,TRBV6-2/TRBV6-3,TRBD1,CASSYGDSPNQPQHF,TGTGCCAGCAGTTATGGGGACAGTCCCAATCAGCCCCAGCATTTT
-,TRBJ1-5,TRBV5-8,TRBD1,CASSLVQGAISYSNQPQHF,TGTGCCAGCAGCTTGGTTCAGGGGGCTATTTCATATAGCAATCAGCCCCAGCATTTT
few,TRBJ1-2,TRBV30,TRBD1,CAWSPQGAGYGYTF,TGTGCCTGGAGTCCGCAGGGGGCCGGCTATGGCTACACCTTC
-,TRBJ1-2,TRBV7-3,TRBD1,CASSRPGQEGYTF,TGTGCCAGCAGCCGACCCGGACAGGAAGGCTACACCTTC
-,TRBJ2-1,TRBV5-1,TRBD1,CASSPGQGGINNEQFF,TGCGCCAGCAGCCCCGGACAGGGGGGAATCAACAATGAGCAGTTCTTC
-,TRBJ2-1,TRBV19,-,CASSDMDRSSYNEQFF,TGTGCCAGTAGTGACATGGACAGATCCTCCTACAATGAGCAGTTCTTC
-,TRBJ1-6,TRBV5-1,TRBD1,CASSHGQGGSPLHF,TGCGCCAGCAGCCACGGACAGGGAGGTTCACCCCTCCACTTT
-,TRBJ2-7,TRBV15,-,CATSRYPTGHPTYEQYF,TGTGCCACCAGCAGATACCCAACGGGACACCCTACCTACGAGCAGTACTTC
-,TRBJ1-1,TRBV7-3,TRBD1,CASSSAPGQGRTFF,TGTGCCAGCAGCTCGGCCCCCGGACAGGGGAGAACTTTCTTT
once,TRBJ2-5,TRBV4-1,TRBD2,CASSQGLAGIKETQYF,TGCGCCAGCAGCCAGGGACTAGCGGGGATTAAAGAGACCCAGTACTTC
once,TRBJ1-1,TRBV5-1,TRBD1,CASSYSWGTGAATEAFF,TGCGCCAGCAGCTATAGCTGGGGGACAGGGGCTGCCACTGAAGCTTTCTTT
-,TRBJ1-2,TRBV5-1,-,CASSLEGDNPGYTF,TGCGCCAGCAGCTTGGAGGGGGACAATCCGGGCTACACCTTC